This TCR beta chain was retrieved from a study of blood T cell repertoires in COVID-19. At the level of the study: In each case, the material was cDNA or gDNA derived from T cells, B-cell-depleted T cells, or PBMCs.

V shed 1 base, J shed 4 bases, and the junction held 1 base outside the gene matches. This CDR3 has 13 residues. The germline V gene has CDR1 SGHRS and CDR2 YFSETQ. Study processing details: Amplifying reference gene primers gave estimates of nucleated cell counts. Libraries were prepared by immunoSEQ multiplex PCR; TCRdb keeps only in-frame clonotypes and omits some of them. V, J and clone size reflect that table, while D and trimming were determined from the DNA. The table includes more than 300,000 clones, roughly 82% detected once. The V call is TRBV5-1, the J call TRBJ1-1; 7 nucleotides align to TRBD1. This receptor was obtained from a woman aged 45-65 years with acute or convalescent COVID-19. Sequencing input: peripheral blood. The CDR3 reads CASSLNRGTEAFF. The CDR3 DNA follows: TGCGCCAGCAGCTTGAACAGGGGCACTGAAGCTTTCTTT.